The 30 T cell receptor beta chains below come from one sample, sequenced in a study of neoadjuvant anti-PD-1 for oral cavity cancer. The assay was immunoSEQ multiplex PCR, and TCRdb's table has in-frame clones only and misses some. The data contain 14,000 or so clones, around 57% of them singletons. The specimen comprised PBMCs, sampled before nivolumab (anti-PD-1) treatment. Receptors were obtained from a person aged 35-79 years with oral cavity squamous cell carcinoma.

The chain combines TRBV9 with TRBJ1-5; D gene uncertain. This CDR3 has 14 amino acids. V lost 8 bases to trimming and J lost 3 bases, with 15 bases between them. The germline CDR1 and CDR2 sequences are SGDLS and YYNGEE. The CDR3 DNA is TGTGCCAGTTCAGAGGCAGGACTCAATCAGCCCCAGCATTTT. Its protein product is CASSEAGLNQPQHF.

As for this clone: Germline is not matched at one junction end, which may reflect a read error. The chain has TRBV5-1 and TRBJ1-1, with 9 bases that match TRBD1. The V gene's germline CDR1 is SGHRS and CDR2 YFSETQ. The CDR3 has 13 residues. CDR3 sequence: CASSLDRGVEAFF. The CDR3 nucleotides are TGCGCCAGCAGTTTGGACAGGGGTGTTGAAGCTTTCTTT.

This chain joins TRBV6-1 and TRBJ2-7, with 9 bases fitting TRBD2. The germline gives CDR1 MNHNS, CDR2 SASEGT. V shed 3 bases, J shed 2 bases, and the junction held 5 bases outside the gene matches. The CDR3 extends over 15 amino acids. This CDR3 is CASSDLAGAPYEQYF. The CDR3 nucleotides are TGTGCCAGCAGTGATTTAGCGGGAGCCCCCTACGAGCAGTACTTC.

In its sample, this clone is medium-sized. The genes are TRBV28 and TRBJ1-5; 7 bases line up with TRBD1. This CDR3 has 15 amino acids. Looked up from germline, CDR1 is MDHEN and CDR2 is SYDVKM. The trim removed 10 bases at V and 5 bases at J, leaving 14 bases unmatched. The DNA of the CDR3 is TGTGCCACCTCTTTACGGGGGACAGAATATCAGCCCCAGCATTTT. Translated: CATSLRGTEYQPQHF. Based on the CDR3 plus reference TRBV28 and TRBJ1-5, the full variable domain is DVKVTQSSRYLVKRTGEKVFLECVQDMDHENMFWYRQDPGLGLRLIYFSYDVKMKEKGDIPEGYSVSREKKERFSLILESASTNQTSMYLCATSLRGTEYQPQHFGDGTRLSIL.

In this sample, this clone turned up once. The V and J genes are TRBV10-3 and TRBJ1-2; 8 nucleotides line up with TRBD1. Trimming removed 2 bases from V and 4 bases from J; junction bases left unmatched: 3. The CDR3 loop spans 14 amino acids. Per the germline V gene, CDR1 is ENHRY and CDR2 is SYGVKD. CDR3 nucleotide sequence: TGTGCCATCAGTGAGCAGGGGGCAGGCTATGGCTACACCTTC. This sequence encodes CAISEQGAGYGYTF.

The chain uses TRBV7-2 and TRBJ2-1; 7 bases are shared with TRBD2. The germline CDR1 and CDR2 sequences are SGHTA and FQGNSA. V lost 0 bases to trimming and J lost 10 bases; unmatched junction nucleotides: 6. The CDR3 length is 14 residues. The CDR3 here is CASSLAGLKLEQFF. For the CDR3, the DNA is TGTGCCAGCAGCTTAGCGGGACTAAAGTTAGAGCAGTTCTTC. The whole variable domain, remainder taken from reference TRBV7-2 and TRBJ2-1, is GAGVSQSPSNKVTEKGKDVELRCDPISGHTALYWYRQSLGQGLEFLIYFQGNSAPDKSGLPSDRFSAERTGGSVSTLTIQRTQQEDSAVYLCASSLAGLKLEQFFGPGTRLTVL.

The rearrangement links TRBV11-2 to TRBJ2-3, with 7 bases fitting TRBD2. The ends lost 1 base at V and 5 bases at J; junction bases unmatched: 3. This CDR3 region has 14 residues. The germline gives CDR1 SGHAT, CDR2 FQNNGV. CDR3 residues: CASSLGLAVDTQYF. In DNA form, the CDR3 reads TGTGCCAGCAGCTTAGGTCTAGCGGTAGATACGCAGTATTTT.

J is TRBJ1-2 and V is TRBV28; TRBD1 aligns across 7 bases. Per the germline V gene, CDR1 is MDHEN and CDR2 is SYDVKM. The length of the CDR3 is 14 residues. Trimming took 4 bases from V and 4 from J; bases not matched to a gene: 6. The CDR3 sequence: CASSSTGAGYGYTF. In DNA, the CDR3 is TGTGCCAGCAGTTCCACAGGGGCAGGCTATGGCTACACCTTC.

This sequence joins TRBV6-5 and TRBJ2-1, with D perhaps being TRBD1 or TRBD2 (5 bases each). There are 15 residues in the CDR3. CDR1 and CDR2 from the germline V gene are MNHEY and SVGAGI. V was shortened by 2 bases and J by 4 bases, with 12 bases between the two germline ends. CDR3 sequence: CASSYEGRLYNEQFF. The CDR3 DNA reads TGTGCCAGCAGTTACGAGGGACGGCTATACAATGAGCAGTTCTTC.

This clone was seen a few times. The rearrangement joins TRBV5-6 to TRBJ2-7, with D hard to call. Germline CDR1 reads SGHDT; CDR2 reads YYEEEE. The CDR3 sequence is 15 residues long. Trimming took off 2 bases at V and 0 bases at J, with 12 bases between the two ends. CDR3 in DNA: TGTGCCAGCAGCTTTAGGGCAGCAAGCTCCTACGAGCAGTACTTC. Encoded protein: CASSFRAASSYEQYF.

This sequence joins TRBV9 and TRBJ2-2, with 11 bases fitting TRBD2. The J segment lost 1 base and the V segment lost 3 bases, leaving 2 bases of the junction unmatched. This CDR3 contains 16 residues. CDR1 and CDR2 from the germline V gene are SGDLS and YYNGEE. In DNA form, the CDR3 reads TGTGCCAGCAGCGCCCTAGCGGGGGGGAACACCGGGGAGCTGTTTTTT. It yields the protein CASSALAGGNTGELFF.

The chain is built from TRBV7-9 and TRBJ1-2; TRBD1 matches at 7 bases. Germline values: CDR1 SEHNR, CDR2 FQNEAQ (reference sequence). This CDR3 comprises 13 residues. V shed 5 bases and J 4 bases; nucleotides not matched to a gene: 4. CDR3 in amino acids: CASSEQGLYGYTF. CDR3 bases: TGTGCCAGCAGCGAACAGGGGCTCTATGGCTACACCTTC.

The CDR3 nucleotides read TGTGCCAGCAGGGGACGGACCTCTGGGGCCAACGTCCTGACTTTC. This codes for CASRGRTSGANVLTF. The gene calls are TRBV9 and TRBJ2-6; D could derive from TRBD1 or TRBD2 (5 bases each). Germline-derived CDR1 and CDR2 are SGDLS and YYNGEE. V shed 5 bases and J shed 0 bases, with 9 bases lying between them. This CDR3 spans 15 amino acids.

The chain combines TRBV6-5 with TRBJ2-1; D gene uncertain. Germline values: CDR1 MNHEY, CDR2 SVGAGI. There are 14 residues in the CDR3. Trimming shortened V by 2 bases and J by 7 bases, and 12 bases separated the two germline ends. CDR3 residues: CASSYKIESNEQFF. In DNA form, the CDR3 reads TGTGCCAGCAGTTACAAGATAGAATCTAATGAGCAGTTCTTC.

This chain joins TRBV19 and TRBJ2-5; D ambiguous. This CDR3 has 16 amino acids. Germline lookup yields CDR1 LNHDA and CDR2 SQIVND (reference sequence). Trimming took 9 bases from V and 5 from J, leaving 25 bases between them. CDR3: CARNPSPHSWVETQYF. CDR3 nucleotides: TGTGCCAGGAATCCCTCTCCCCATAGCTGGGTGGAGACCCAGTACTTC.

This clone was seen a single time. CDR3 in DNA: TGTGCCAGCAGCAGCGGTCTCAACACTGAAGCTTTCTTT. Translating gives CASSSGLNTEAFF. The V and J genes are TRBV9 and TRBJ1-1; no clear D. Germline V CDR1 and CDR2: SGDLS, YYNGEE. V lost 4 bases and J lost 2, with 9 bases in between. This CDR3 region has 13 residues.

V and J are TRBV27 and TRBJ1-1; no clear D. The CDR3 extends over 15 amino acids. The V gene's germline CDR1 is MNHEY and CDR2 SMNVEV (reference sequence). Trimming removed 2 bases from V and 1 base from J, with 11 bases in between. The CDR3 coding sequence is TGTGCCAGCAGTTTAAGTTCCTTAGGGAACACTGAAGCTTTCTTT. This encodes CASSLSSLGNTEAFF.

This clone has a handful of counts. The V gene is TRBV6-6, the J gene TRBJ1-2; 7 bases line up with TRBD1. The CDR3 is 13 residues long. Germline CDR1 reads MNHNY; CDR2 reads SVGAGI (reference sequence). The V segment lost 7 bases and the J segment 2 bases; nucleotides outside the gene matches: 4. The CDR3 here is CASTVGQNYGYTF. CDR3 nucleotides: TGTGCCAGCACCGTGGGACAGAACTATGGCTACACCTTC.

This clone is categorized as medium-sized. The rearrangement links TRBV18 to TRBJ1-1; D call uncertain. The CDR3 consists of 17 residues. Between the trimmed V and J ends, which lost 2 bases and 0 bases, there was a span of 16 bases. The V gene's germline CDR1 is KGHSH and CDR2 LQKENI. CDR3 loop: CASSPLPSDVMNTEAFF. Written as DNA, the CDR3 is TGTGCCAGCTCACCATTGCCAAGTGACGTAATGAACACTGAAGCTTTCTTT.

The rearrangement uses TRBV5-1 and TRBJ2-1, with 7 bases aligning to TRBD1. Germline CDR1 and CDR2: SGHRS and YFSETQ. Trimming removed 5 bases from V and 5 bases from J; junction bases left unmatched: 7. The CDR3 has 14 residues. CDR3 in DNA: TGCGCCAGCAGTCGACAGGGAGAAGACAATGAGCAGTTCTTC. Translating it yields CASSRQGEDNEQFF.

This sequence joins TRBV11-3 and TRBJ2-7; 7 bases align to TRBD2. The germline gives CDR1 SGHNT, CDR2 YENEEA. The CDR3 extends over 15 amino acids. The V segment lost 1 base and the J segment 3 bases; nucleotides outside the gene matches: 6. DNA of the CDR3: TGTGCCAGCAGCTTAGGGGCGCGGGAGCTCTACGAGCAGTACTTC. It translates to CASSLGARELYEQYF.

The gene calls are TRBV6-5 and TRBJ2-5; D possibly corresponds to TRBD2 (6 bases). The CDR3 length is 15 residues. V shed 5 bases and J shed 2 bases, with 15 bases lying between them. Germline V lookup: CDR1 MNHEY, CDR2 SVGAGI. CDR3 nucleotides: TGTGCCAGCAGTACCTTTAGCGGACCTCAAGAGACCCAGTACTTC. Translating it yields CASSTFSGPQETQYF.

This clone was found a few times. The chain recombines TRBV2 with TRBJ2-7; TRBD1 or TRBD2 may be the D gene (6 bases each). Germline V gene sequence: CDR1 SNHLY, CDR2 FYNNEI. Trimming cost V 7 bases and J 3 bases, with 16 bases left between them. The CDR3 contains 14 residues. The CDR3 bases are TGTGCCAGCAAGGGGGGAGTTACCTTCTACGAGCAGTACTTC. Translation gives CASKGGVTFYEQYF. Filled out from reference TRBV2 and TRBJ2-7, the complete variable domain reads EPEVTQTPSHQVTQMGQEVILRCVPISNHLYFYWYRQILGQKVEFLVSFYNNEISEKSEIFDDQFSVERPDGSNFTLKIRSTKLEDSAMYFCASKGGVTFYEQYFGPGTRLTVT.

The CDR3: CASSLSPGSETQYF. CDR3 DNA sequence: TGTGCCAGCAGCCTATCCCCGGGGTCAGAGACCCAGTACTTC. The chain recombines TRBV5-4 with TRBJ2-5; possibly TRBD2 for D (5 bases). This CDR3 is 14 amino acids long. The V gene lost 4 bases and the J gene lost 4 bases, with 14 bases spanning the gap. The germline V gene has CDR1 SGHNT and CDR2 YYREEE (reference sequence).

J is TRBJ1-2 and V is TRBV28; tentative D call: TRBD1 (5 bases). This CDR3 is 12 amino acids long. Trimming left V 6 bases short and J 7 bases short, with 12 bases between. From germline, CDR1 is MDHEN and CDR2 SYDVKM. CDR3 residues: CASRVVQGGYTF. CDR3 nucleotides: TGTGCCAGCAGGGTTGTCCAGGGTGGCTACACCTTC.

This clone was picked up a small number of times. This sequence joins TRBV19 and TRBJ1-2, with TRBD1 matching 10 bases. The J segment lost 4 bases and the V segment lost 3 bases, leaving 5 bases of the junction unmatched. Germline values: CDR1 LNHDA, CDR2 SQIVND (reference sequence). The CDR3 is made up of 15 amino acids. CDR3 amino acids: CASSMGQGSSYGYTF. The CDR3 coding sequence is TGTGCCAGTAGTATGGGACAGGGGTCCTCCTATGGCTACACCTTC.

This rearrangement joins TRBV5-6 to TRBJ1-2; 8 positions match TRBD1. Germline values: CDR1 SGHDT, CDR2 YYEEEE. J was trimmed by 7 bases and V by 4 bases; bases with no gene match: 6. The CDR3 runs to 13 residues. CDR3 sequence (DNA): TGTGCCAGCAGCCCTGGACAGGGCTTTGGCTACACCTTC. This codes for CASSPGQGFGYTF.

The rearrangement links TRBV5-8 to TRBJ1-5; perhaps TRBD1 as D (5 bases). Trimming stripped 1 base from V and 2 bases from J, with 22 bases between. The CDR3 is 19 residues long. Germline V CDR1 and CDR2: SGHTS, YDEGEE. CDR3 protein: CASSLTSLAGSGGNQPQHF. CDR3 coding DNA: TGTGCCAGCAGCTTGACCTCTCTAGCAGGGAGTGGGGGCAATCAGCCCCAGCATTTT.

The chain has TRBV14 and TRBJ2-1; no clear D. Germline V gene sequence: CDR1 SGHDN, CDR2 FVKESK. This CDR3 is 18 amino acids long. Trimming shortened V by 0 bases and J by 5 bases, and 20 bases separated the two germline ends. The CDR3 DNA reads as TGTGCCAGCAGCCAAGATTTCCCGGTCGATAGCAGAGACAATGAGCAGTTCTTC. The encoded protein is CASSQDFPVDSRDNEQFF.

This chain uses TRBV13 with TRBJ1-3; TRBD1 matches at 8 bases. The CDR3 is 19 residues long. Germline lookup yields CDR1 PRHDT and CDR2 FYEKMQ (reference sequence). The trim removed 5 bases at V and 0 bases at J, leaving 15 bases unmatched. In nucleotides, the CDR3 is TGTGCCAGCAGCCTGGGACAGGTTGTGCTACCCTACTCTGGAAACACCATATATTTT. Its protein is CASSLGQVVLPYSGNTIYF.